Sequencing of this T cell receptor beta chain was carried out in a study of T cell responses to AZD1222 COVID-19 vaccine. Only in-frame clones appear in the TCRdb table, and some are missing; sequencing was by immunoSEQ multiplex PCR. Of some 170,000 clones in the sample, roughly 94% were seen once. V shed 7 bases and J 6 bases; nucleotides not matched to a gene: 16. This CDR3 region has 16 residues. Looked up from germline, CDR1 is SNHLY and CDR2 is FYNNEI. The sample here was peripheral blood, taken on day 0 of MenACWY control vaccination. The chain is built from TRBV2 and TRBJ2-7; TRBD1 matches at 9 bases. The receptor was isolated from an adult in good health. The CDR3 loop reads CASTRRAGQGLSEQYF. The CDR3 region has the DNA TGTGCCAGCACCAGGAGGGCGGGACAGGGTTTATCCGAGCAGTACTTC.